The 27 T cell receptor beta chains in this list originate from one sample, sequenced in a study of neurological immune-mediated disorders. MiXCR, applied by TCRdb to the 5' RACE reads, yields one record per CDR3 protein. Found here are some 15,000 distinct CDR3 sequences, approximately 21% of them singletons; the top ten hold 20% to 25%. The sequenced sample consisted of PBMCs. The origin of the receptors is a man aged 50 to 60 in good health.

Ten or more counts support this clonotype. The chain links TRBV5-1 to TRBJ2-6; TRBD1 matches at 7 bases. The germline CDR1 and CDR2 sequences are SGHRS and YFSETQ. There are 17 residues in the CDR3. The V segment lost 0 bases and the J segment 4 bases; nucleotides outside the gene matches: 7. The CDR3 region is CASSLVRQGVGANVLTF. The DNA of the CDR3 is TGCGCCAGCAGCTTGGTTCGCCAGGGGGTAGGGGCCAACGTCCTGACTTTC.

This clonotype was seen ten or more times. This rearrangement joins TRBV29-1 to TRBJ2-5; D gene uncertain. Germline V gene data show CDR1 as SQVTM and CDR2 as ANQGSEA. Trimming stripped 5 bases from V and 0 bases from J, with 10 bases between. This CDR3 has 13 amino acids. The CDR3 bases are TGCAGCGTTAATGTAGCTAACCAAGAGACCCAGTACTTC. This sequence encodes CSVNVANQETQYF.

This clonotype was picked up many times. CDR3 nucleotide sequence: TGTGCCAGCAGCTTAGTAAAACCGGGACAGACAACGCGTGAGCAGTTCTTC. It codes for CASSLVKPGQTTREQFF. The chain carries TRBV7-2 and TRBJ2-1, with 7 bases fitting TRBD1. The trim removed 1 base at V and 9 bases at J, leaving 15 bases unmatched. This CDR3 has 17 amino acids. CDR1 and CDR2 (germline): SGHTA, FQGNSA. The whole variable domain, filled in from reference TRBV7-2 and TRBJ2-1, reads GAGVSQSPSNKVTEKGKDVELRCDPISGHTALYWYRQSLGQGLEFLIYFQGNSAPDKSGLPSDRFSAERTGGSVSTLTIQRTQQEDSAVYLCASSLVKPGQTTREQFFGPGTRLTVL.

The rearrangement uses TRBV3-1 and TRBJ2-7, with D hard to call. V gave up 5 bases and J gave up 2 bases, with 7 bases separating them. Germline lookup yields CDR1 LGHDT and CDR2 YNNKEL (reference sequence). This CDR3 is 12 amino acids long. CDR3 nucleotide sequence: TGTGCCAGCAGCGCCCATCCCTACGAGCAGTACTTC. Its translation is CASSAHPYEQYF.

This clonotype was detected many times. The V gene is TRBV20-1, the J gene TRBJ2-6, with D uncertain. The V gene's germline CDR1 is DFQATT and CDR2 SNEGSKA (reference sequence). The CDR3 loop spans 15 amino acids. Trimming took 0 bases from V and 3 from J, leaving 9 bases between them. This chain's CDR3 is CSARDLRYGANVLTF. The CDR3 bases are TGCAGTGCTAGAGATTTGAGGTATGGGGCCAACGTCCTGACTTTC.

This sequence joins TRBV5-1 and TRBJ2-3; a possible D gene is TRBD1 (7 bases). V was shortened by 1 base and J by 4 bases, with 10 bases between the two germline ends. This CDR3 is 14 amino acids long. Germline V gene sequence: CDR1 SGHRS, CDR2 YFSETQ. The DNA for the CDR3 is TGCGCCAGCAGCTTGAGGAGGGGGCCAGATACGCAGTATTTT. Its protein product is CASSLRRGPDTQYF.

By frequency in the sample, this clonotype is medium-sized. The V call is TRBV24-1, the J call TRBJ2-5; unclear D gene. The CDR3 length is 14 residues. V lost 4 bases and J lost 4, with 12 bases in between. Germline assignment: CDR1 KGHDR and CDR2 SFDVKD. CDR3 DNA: TGTGCCACCAGTGACGGGCTTCTTCGAGAGACCCAGTACTTC. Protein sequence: CATSDGLLRETQYF.

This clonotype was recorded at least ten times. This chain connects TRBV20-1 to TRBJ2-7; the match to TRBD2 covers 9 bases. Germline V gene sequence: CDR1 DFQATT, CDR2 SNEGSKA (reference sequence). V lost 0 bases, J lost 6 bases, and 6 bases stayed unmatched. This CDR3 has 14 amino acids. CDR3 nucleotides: TGCAGTGCTAGAGATTGGCGGGAGGGCGGCGAGCAGTACTTC. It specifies CSARDWREGGEQYF.

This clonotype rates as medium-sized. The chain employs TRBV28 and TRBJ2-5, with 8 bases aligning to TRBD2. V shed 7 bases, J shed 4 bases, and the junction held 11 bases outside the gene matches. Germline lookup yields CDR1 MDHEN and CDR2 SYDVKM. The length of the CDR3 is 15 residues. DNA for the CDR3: TGTGCCAGCACCCCCCGGGGGCTAGCGGGAGAGACCCAGTACTTC. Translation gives CASTPRGLAGETQYF.

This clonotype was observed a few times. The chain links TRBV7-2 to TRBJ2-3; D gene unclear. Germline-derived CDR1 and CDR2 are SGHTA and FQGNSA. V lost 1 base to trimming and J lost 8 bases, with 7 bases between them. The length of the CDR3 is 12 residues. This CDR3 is CASSLEGATQYF. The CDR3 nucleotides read TGTGCCAGCAGCTTAGAGGGCGCTACGCAGTATTTT.

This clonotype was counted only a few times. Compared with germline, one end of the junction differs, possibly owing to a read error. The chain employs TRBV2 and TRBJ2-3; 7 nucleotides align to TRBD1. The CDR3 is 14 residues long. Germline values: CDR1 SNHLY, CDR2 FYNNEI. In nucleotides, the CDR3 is TGTTCCAGCAGTGTACAGGGGAGCACAGATACGCAGTATTTT. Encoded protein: CSSSVQGSTDTQYF.

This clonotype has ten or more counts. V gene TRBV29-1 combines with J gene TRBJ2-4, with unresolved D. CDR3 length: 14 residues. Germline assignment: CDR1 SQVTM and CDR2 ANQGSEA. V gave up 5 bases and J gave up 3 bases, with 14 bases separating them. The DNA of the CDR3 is TGCAGCGTTTTTTCCGGTTCGGGCAAAAACATTCAGTACTTC. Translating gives CSVFSGSGKNIQYF.

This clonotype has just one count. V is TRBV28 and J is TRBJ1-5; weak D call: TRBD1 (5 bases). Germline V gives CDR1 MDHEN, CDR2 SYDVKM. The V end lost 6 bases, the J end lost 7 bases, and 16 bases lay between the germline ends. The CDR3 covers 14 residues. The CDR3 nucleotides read TGTGCCAGCAGCCCTCCCGCTAGGGGACAGCCCCAGCATTTT. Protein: CASSPPARGQPQHF.

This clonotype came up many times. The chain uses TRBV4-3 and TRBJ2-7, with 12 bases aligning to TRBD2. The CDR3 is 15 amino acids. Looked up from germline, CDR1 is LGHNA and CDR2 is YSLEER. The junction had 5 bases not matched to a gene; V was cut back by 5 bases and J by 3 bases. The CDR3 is CASSAGLAGFYEQYF. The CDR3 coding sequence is TGCGCCAGCAGCGCCGGACTAGCGGGATTCTACGAGCAGTACTTC.

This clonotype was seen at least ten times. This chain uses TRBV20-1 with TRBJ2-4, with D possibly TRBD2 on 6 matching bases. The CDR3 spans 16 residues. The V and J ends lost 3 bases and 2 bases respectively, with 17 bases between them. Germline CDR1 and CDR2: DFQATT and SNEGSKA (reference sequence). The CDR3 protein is CSASEGMGRTKNIQYF. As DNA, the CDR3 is TGCAGTGCTAGTGAGGGCATGGGGAGGACCAAAAACATTCAGTACTTC.

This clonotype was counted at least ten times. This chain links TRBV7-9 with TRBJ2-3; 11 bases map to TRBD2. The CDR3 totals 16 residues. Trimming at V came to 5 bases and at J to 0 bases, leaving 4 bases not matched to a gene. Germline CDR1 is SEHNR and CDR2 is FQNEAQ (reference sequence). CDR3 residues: CASSQGLADSTDTQYF. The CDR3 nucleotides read TGTGCCAGCAGCCAGGGACTAGCGGATAGCACAGATACGCAGTATTTT.

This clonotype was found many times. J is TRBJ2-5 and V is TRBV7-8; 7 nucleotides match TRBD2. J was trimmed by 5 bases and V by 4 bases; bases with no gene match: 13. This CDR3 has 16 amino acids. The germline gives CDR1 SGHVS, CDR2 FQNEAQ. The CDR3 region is CASSYRVAGAGETQYF. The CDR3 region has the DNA TGTGCCAGCAGCTATCGAGTGGCGGGAGCCGGGGAGACCCAGTACTTC. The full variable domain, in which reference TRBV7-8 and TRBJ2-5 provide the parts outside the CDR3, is GAGVSQSPRYKVAKRGQDVALRCDPISGHVSLFWYQQALGQGPEFLTYFQNEAQLDKSGLPSDRFFAERPEGSVSTLKIQRTQQEDSAVYLCASSYRVAGAGETQYFGPGTRLLVL.

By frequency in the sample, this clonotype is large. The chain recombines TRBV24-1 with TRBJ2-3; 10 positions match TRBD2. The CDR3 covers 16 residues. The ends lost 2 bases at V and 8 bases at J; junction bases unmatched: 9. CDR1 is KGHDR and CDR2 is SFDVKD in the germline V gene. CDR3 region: CATSDSSGGRSFTQYF. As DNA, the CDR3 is TGTGCCACCAGTGATTCTAGCGGGGGACGAAGCTTTACGCAGTATTTT.

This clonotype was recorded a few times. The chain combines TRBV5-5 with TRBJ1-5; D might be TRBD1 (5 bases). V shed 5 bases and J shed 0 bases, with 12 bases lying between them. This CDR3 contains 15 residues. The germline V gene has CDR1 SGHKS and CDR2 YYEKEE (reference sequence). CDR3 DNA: TGTGCCAGCAGAGAACAGGAGTTTAGCAATCAGCCCCAGCATTTT. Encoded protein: CASREQEFSNQPQHF.

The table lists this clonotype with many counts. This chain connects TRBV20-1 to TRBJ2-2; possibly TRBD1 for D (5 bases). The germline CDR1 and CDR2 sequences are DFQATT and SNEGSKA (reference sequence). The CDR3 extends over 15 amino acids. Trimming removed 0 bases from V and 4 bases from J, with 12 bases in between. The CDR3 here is CSARDGRQSTGELFF. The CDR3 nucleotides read TGCAGTGCTAGAGATGGCCGACAGTCCACCGGGGAGCTGTTTTTT.

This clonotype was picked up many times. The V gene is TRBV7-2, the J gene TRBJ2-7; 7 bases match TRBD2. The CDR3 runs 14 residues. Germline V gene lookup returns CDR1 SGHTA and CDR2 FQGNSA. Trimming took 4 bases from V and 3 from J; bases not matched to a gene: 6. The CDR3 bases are TGTGCCAGCAGCTACAGCGGGAATGGCTACGAGCAGTACTTC. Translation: CASSYSGNGYEQYF.

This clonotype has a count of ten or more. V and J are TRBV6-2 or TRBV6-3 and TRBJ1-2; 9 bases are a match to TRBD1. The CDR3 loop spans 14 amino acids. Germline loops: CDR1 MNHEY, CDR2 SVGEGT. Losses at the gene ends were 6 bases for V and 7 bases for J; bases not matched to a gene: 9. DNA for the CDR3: TGTGCCAGCAGCTTACCCGGGACAGGGATTGGCTACACCTTC. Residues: CASSLPGTGIGYTF.

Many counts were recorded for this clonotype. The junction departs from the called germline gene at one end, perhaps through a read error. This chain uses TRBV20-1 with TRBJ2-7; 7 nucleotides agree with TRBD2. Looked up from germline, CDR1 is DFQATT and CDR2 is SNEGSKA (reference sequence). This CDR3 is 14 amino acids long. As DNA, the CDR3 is TGCAGTGCAAGAGGGGTCTCTAGCGGTTCCGAGCAGTACTTC. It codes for CSARGVSSGSEQYF.

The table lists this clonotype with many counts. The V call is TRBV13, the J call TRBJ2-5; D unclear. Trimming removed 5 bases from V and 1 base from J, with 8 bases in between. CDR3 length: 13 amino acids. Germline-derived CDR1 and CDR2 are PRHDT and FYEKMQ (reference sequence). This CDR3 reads CASSQALQETQYF. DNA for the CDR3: TGTGCCAGCAGCCAAGCTCTCCAAGAGACCCAGTACTTC.

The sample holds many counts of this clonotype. The CDR3 protein is CASSAGLAGINEQFF. The CDR3 bases are TGTGCCAGCAGCGCGGGACTAGCGGGAATCAATGAGCAGTTCTTC. The chain recombines TRBV9 with TRBJ2-1, with 13 bases matching TRBD2. Losses at the gene ends were 3 bases for V and 6 bases for J; bases not matched to a gene: 3. This CDR3 region has 15 residues. Germline V gives CDR1 SGDLS, CDR2 YYNGEE.

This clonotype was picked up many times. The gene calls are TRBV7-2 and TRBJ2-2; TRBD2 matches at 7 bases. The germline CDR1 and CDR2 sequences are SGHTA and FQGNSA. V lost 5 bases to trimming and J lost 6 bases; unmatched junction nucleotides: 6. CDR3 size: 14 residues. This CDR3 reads CASSAGAGPGELFF. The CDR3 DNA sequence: TGTGCCAGCAGCGCTGGAGCGGGACCCGGGGAGCTGTTTTTT.

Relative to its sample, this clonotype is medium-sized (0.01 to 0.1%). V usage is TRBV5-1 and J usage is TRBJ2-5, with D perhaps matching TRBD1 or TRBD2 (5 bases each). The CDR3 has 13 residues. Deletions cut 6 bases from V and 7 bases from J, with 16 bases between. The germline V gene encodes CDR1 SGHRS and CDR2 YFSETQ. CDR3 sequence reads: CASIWGPTGTQYF. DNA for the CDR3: TGCGCCAGCATCTGGGGACCTACCGGGACCCAGTACTTC.